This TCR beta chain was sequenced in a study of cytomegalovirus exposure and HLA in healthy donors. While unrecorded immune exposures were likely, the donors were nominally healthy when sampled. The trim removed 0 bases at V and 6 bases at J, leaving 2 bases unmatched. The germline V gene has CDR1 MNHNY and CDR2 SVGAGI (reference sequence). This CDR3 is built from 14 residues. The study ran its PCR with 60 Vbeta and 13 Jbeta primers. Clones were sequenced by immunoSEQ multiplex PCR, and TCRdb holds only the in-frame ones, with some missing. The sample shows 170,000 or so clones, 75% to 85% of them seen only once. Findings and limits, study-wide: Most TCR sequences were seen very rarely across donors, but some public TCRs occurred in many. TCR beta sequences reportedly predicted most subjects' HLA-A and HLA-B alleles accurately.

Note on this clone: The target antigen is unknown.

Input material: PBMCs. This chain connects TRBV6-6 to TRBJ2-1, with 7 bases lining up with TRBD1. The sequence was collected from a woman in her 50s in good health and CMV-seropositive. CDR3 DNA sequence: TGTGCCAGCAGTTACTCCTGGGACAGCAATGAGCAGTTCTTC. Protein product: CASSYSWDSNEQFF.